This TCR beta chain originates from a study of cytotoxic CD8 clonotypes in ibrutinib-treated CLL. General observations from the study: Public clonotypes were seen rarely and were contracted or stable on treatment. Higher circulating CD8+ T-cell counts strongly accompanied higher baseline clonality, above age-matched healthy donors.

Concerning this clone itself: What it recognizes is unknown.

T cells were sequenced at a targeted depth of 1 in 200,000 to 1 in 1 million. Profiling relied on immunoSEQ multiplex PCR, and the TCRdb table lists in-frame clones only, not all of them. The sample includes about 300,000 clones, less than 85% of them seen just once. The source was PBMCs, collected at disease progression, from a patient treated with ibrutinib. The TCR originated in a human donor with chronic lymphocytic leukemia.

The CDR3 region has the DNA TGTGCCAGCAGTGACGAGCTCCATGAGCAGTTCTTC. It is translated as CASSDELHEQFF. V and J are TRBV2 and TRBJ2-1, with D uncertain. This CDR3 has 12 amino acids. Germline V lookup: CDR1 SNHLY, CDR2 FYNNEI. V was shortened by 3 bases and J by 8 bases, with 8 bases between the two germline ends.